This T cell receptor (beta chain) was recovered during a study of CD8 T cells in ankylosing spondylitis. About this clonotype: What it binds is unknown.

Molecular-barcoded quantitative 5'-RACE produced these TCR beta libraries. TCRdb called the 5' RACE reads again in MiXCR, with one record for every CDR3 protein. The sample lists some 15,000 distinct CDR3 sequences; over 7% were seen once. Study observations and caveats: Blood from ankylosing spondylitis patients appeared to carry a characteristic eight-variant TCR beta motif. Reported data indicate significant enrichment of disease-linked clones within matched ankylosing spondylitis synovial fluid. A CD8+ phenotype characterized the disease-linked clones, which were relatively rare in peripheral blood.

This CDR3 has 11 amino acids. With 6 bases removed from V and 4 bases from J, the gap between germline ends came to 5 bases. The V gene's germline CDR1 is LNHDA and CDR2 SQIVND (reference sequence). This sequence originates from a male donor with ankylosing spondylitis or in good health (not recorded which). The material sequenced was blood. This sequence joins TRBV19 and TRBJ2-3; D call uncertain. CDR3 bases: TGTGCCAGTAGGATGGCAGATACGCAGTATTTT. Its protein product is CASRMADTQYF.